This passage covers 8 T cell receptor beta chains from one sample sequenced in a study of OX40 agonist ivuxolimab in advanced cancers. The assay was immunoSEQ multiplex PCR, and TCRdb's table has in-frame clones only and misses some. Of 50,000 to 65,000 clones listed, roughly 86% are singletons. Here the sequenced sample was CD4+ or CD8+ T cells sorted from blood, taken in a trial of the OX40 agonist ivuxolimab. The receptors stem from an adult with an advanced solid tumor such as melanoma, head and neck, liver or kidney cancer.

The chain recombines TRBV15 with TRBJ1-2; D uncertain. This CDR3 is 15 amino acids long. The germline V gene encodes CDR1 LNHNV and CDR2 YYDKDF (reference sequence). The V end was cut by 0 bases, the J end by 7 bases, with 15 bases between. Here the CDR3 DNA reads TGTGCCACCAGCAGAGAAGGACGTATGAGTGGTGGCTACACCTTC. Its protein product is CATSREGRMSGGYTF.

This chain uses TRBV11-2 with TRBJ2-3; 7 nucleotides match TRBD2. CDR3 length equals 15 residues. V lost 1 base, J lost 6 bases, and 7 bases stayed unmatched. Germline V gives CDR1 SGHAT, CDR2 FQNNGV. CDR3 DNA: TGTGCCAGCAGCTTAGTACTAGAGGGAGGGGATACGCAGTATTTT. Residues: CASSLVLEGGDTQYF.

The V gene is TRBV5-1, the J gene TRBJ2-7, with 7 bases that match TRBD2. Germline V gene lookup returns CDR1 SGHRS and CDR2 YFSETQ. With V trimmed by 0 bases and J by 3 bases, 3 bases remained unmatched. The CDR3 runs to 14 residues. Written as DNA, the CDR3 is TGCGCCAGCAGCTTGGATACGGGAGGCTACGAGCAGTACTTC. It codes for CASSLDTGGYEQYF.

This clone was recorded a few times. The chain has TRBV28 and TRBJ2-6, with TRBD1 identical over 9 bases. This CDR3 has 17 amino acids. After removal of 5 bases from V and 0 bases from J, the junction contained 5 bases not matched to a gene. CDR1 MDHEN and CDR2 SYDVKM come from the germline V gene. CDR3 loop: CASSPGQGSSGANVLTF. CDR3 nucleotide sequence: TGTGCCAGCAGTCCCGGACAGGGGAGCTCTGGGGCCAACGTCCTGACTTTC.

V and J are TRBV4-3 and TRBJ1-3; D uncertain. Germline V CDR1 and CDR2: LGHNA, YSLEER. V shed 0 bases and J shed 0 bases, with 9 bases lying between them. CDR3 length equals 16 residues. The DNA of the CDR3 is TGCGCCAGCAGCCAAGATAGGTACGGCTCTGGAAACACCATATATTTT. Residues: CASSQDRYGSGNTIYF.

This chain uses TRBV7-2 with TRBJ2-1; tentative D call: TRBD2 (6 bases). Trimming stripped 1 base from V and 4 bases from J, with 11 bases between. Germline V gives CDR1 SGHTA, CDR2 FQGNSA. The CDR3 is 15 residues long. CDR3 DNA: TGTGCCAGCAGCTTAGGGTTCGGACTATACAATGAGCAGTTCTTC. It is translated as CASSLGFGLYNEQFF.

J is TRBJ2-7 and V is TRBV23-1; D is unresolved. TRBV23-1 is given ORF status, its function remaining uncertain. This CDR3 has 13 residues. The ends were cut back, 0 bases at V and 3 bases at J, with 6 bases in the middle. The CDR3 region has the DNA TGCGCCAGCAGTCAATCGTGTGGCTACGAGCAGTACTTC. It codes for CASSQSCGYEQYF.

The rearrangement uses TRBV28 and TRBJ1-5, with D uncertain. Germline CDR1 MDHEN, CDR2 SYDVKM. Trimming shortened V by 4 bases and J by 5 bases, and 12 bases separated the two germline ends. The CDR3 consists of 14 residues. This chain's CDR3 is CASSSGSDHQPQHF. CDR3 sequence (DNA): TGTGCCAGCAGTTCGGGGAGCGATCATCAGCCCCAGCATTTT. The full variable domain, with the rest looked up from reference TRBV28 and TRBJ1-5, is DVKVTQSSRYLVKRTGEKVFLECVQDMDHENMFWYRQDPGLGLRLIYFSYDVKMKEKGDIPEGYSVSREKKERFSLILESASTNQTSMYLCASSSGSDHQPQHFGDGTRLSIL.